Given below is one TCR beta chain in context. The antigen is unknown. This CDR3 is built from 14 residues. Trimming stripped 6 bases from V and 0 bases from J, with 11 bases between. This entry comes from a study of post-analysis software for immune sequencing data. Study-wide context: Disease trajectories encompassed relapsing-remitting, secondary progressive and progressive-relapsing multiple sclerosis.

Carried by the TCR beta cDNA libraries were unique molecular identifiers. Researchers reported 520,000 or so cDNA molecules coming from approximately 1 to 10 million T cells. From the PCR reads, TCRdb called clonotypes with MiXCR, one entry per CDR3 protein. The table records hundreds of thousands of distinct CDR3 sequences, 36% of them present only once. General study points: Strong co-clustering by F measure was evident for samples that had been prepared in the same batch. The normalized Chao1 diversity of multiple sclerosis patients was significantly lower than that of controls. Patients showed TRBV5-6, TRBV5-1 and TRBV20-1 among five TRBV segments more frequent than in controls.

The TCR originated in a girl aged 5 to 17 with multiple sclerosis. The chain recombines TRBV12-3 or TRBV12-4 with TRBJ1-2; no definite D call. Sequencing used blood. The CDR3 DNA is TGTGCCAGCAGACGGACCGGAGCTAACTATGGCTACACCTTC. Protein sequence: CASRRTGANYGYTF.